A single sample is the source of the 8 T cell receptor beta chains below, sequenced in a study of T cell repertoires in cytomegalovirus infection. TCRdb called the reads again in MiXCR, with one record for every CDR3 protein. The sample lists hundreds of thousands of distinct CDR3 sequences; around 35% were seen once. These receptors' targets are unknown. This sample comprised cultured PBMCs, obtained from culture after CMV antigen stimulation. Source of these receptors: a human donor in good health (CMV status not recorded). Some clones in this sample may be carry-over from other donors' samples.

J is TRBJ1-6 and V is TRBV12-3 or TRBV12-4, with D perhaps TRBD1 (5 bases). V dropped 4 bases and J dropped 7 bases, with 14 bases sitting between them. The CDR3 is 15 residues long. CDR3: CASSSSGTGNSPLHF. Here the CDR3 DNA reads TGTGCCAGCAGTTCCTCCGGGACTGGGAATTCACCCCTCCACTTT.

The chain uses TRBV12-3 or TRBV12-4 and TRBJ1-2; no definite D call. Between the trimmed V and J ends, which lost 7 bases and 0 bases, there was a span of 12 bases. This CDR3 has 14 residues. The CDR3 DNA sequence: TGTGCCAGCAACTACCGTGGGGCTAACTATGGCTACACCTTC. This encodes CASNYRGANYGYTF.

This clonotype has a handful of counts. The chain links TRBV6-5 to TRBJ2-1; TRBD1 agrees at 7 bases. Germline lookup yields CDR1 MNHEY and CDR2 SVGAGI. The CDR3 totals 12 residues. CDR3 DNA: TGTGCGACGAGCAGGGGGTACAATGAGCAGTTCTTC. This gives the protein CATSRGYNEQFF.

The chain uses TRBV11-2 and TRBJ2-2; TRBD2 agrees at 9 bases. V shed 5 bases, J shed 2 bases, and the junction held 9 bases outside the gene matches. The CDR3 is made up of 17 amino acids. In germline, CDR1 is SGHAT, CDR2 FQNNGV. CDR3: CASSLWSGGRNTGELFF. Written as DNA, the CDR3 is TGTGCCAGCAGCCTTTGGAGCGGGGGGCGAAACACCGGGGAGCTGTTTTTT.

This chain links TRBV10-3 with TRBJ2-3; 13 bases match TRBD2. The CDR3 consists of 18 residues. Germline values: CDR1 ENHRY, CDR2 SYGVKD. The junction had 11 bases not matched to a gene; V was cut back by 4 bases and J by 4 bases. This chain's CDR3 is CAISGTSGRTSDPDTQYF. The DNA of the CDR3 is TGTGCCATCAGTGGGACTAGCGGGAGAACCTCCGACCCAGATACGCAGTATTTT.

This clonotype was recorded at least ten times. The chain couples TRBV7-2 to TRBJ2-3; 7 nucleotides align to TRBD2. Germline trimming cut 3 bases from V and 5 bases from J; bases unmatched to any gene: 8. CDR3 length equals 15 residues. Germline assignment: CDR1 SGHTA and CDR2 FQGNSA. The CDR3 loop reads CASSFTAGSKDTQYF. The CDR3 nucleotides read TGTGCCAGCAGCTTCACAGCGGGGTCAAAAGATACGCAGTATTTT.

This clonotype was seen a handful of times. The chain uses TRBV7-9 and TRBJ2-1; TRBD1 might be the D (6 bases). CDR3 size: 16 residues. Germline CDR1 SEHNR, CDR2 FQNEAQ (reference sequence). The V end lost 4 bases, the J end lost 7 bases, and 20 bases lay between the germline ends. DNA of the CDR3: TGTGCCAGCAGCTGGCTAGCAACAGGGTTAAGTAATGAGCAGTTCTTC. As protein: CASSWLATGLSNEQFF.

This clonotype has a count of ten or more. J is TRBJ1-2 and V is TRBV7-9; 7 bases align to TRBD1. Trimming removed 5 bases from V and 1 base from J; junction bases left unmatched: 31. Looked up from germline, CDR1 is SEHNR and CDR2 is FQNEAQ (reference sequence). CDR3 length: 23 residues. The CDR3 nucleotides read TGTGCCAGCAGCACTACCGGGACAGCCCTGGACCGACTTTGGGACTCGAATAACTATGGCTACACCTTC. Amino acids: CASSTTGTALDRLWDSNNYGYTF.